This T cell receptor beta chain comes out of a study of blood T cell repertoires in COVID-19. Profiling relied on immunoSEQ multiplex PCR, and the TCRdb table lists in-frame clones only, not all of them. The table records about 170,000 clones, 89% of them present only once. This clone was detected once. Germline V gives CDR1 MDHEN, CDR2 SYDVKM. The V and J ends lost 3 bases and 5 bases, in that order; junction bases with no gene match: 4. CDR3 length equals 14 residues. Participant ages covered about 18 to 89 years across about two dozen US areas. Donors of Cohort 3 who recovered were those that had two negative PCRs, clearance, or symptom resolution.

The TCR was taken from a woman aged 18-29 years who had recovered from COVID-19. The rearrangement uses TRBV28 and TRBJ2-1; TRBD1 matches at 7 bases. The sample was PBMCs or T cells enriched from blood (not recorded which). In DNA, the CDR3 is TGTGCCAGCAGTTTGAGAGGACAGGACAATGAGCAGTTCTTC. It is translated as CASSLRGQDNEQFF.